The clone carrying this T cell receptor beta chain showed up just a few times. The antigen is not known. The study reverse transcribed the entire isolated RNA, so it sequenced expressed TCRB transcripts. Here immunoSEQ multiplex PCR was the method, and the copy in TCRdb shows in-frame clones only, minus some. The table has fewer than 650,000 clones, about a sixth seen once. These data belong to a study of beta chain features in type 1 diabetes. Naive, central memory, regulatory and stem cell-like memory cells within the CD4+ compartment were sorted using CD45RO/CCR7/CD25/CD127/CD95/CD27. Study-level points and caveats: In all four CD4+ subsets, TCRB CDR3 length was significantly, moderately reduced in type 1 diabetes. A potential influence of HLA type upon TCRB rearrangement remained unresolved herein. Junctions at VDJ sites from type 1 diabetes patients had fewer insertions and more deletions.

Trimming took 8 bases from V and 4 from J, leaving 12 bases between them. CDR1 and CDR2 from the germline V gene are LNHDA and SQIVND (reference sequence). The CDR3 runs to 14 residues. The sequence was collected from a man younger than 35 in good health. Material for sequencing was naive CD4+ T cells from blood. The genes are TRBV19 and TRBJ1-6; maybe TRBD1 (5 bases). The CDR3 sequence: CASQPGGYNSPLHF. CDR3 nucleotide sequence: TGTGCCAGTCAACCGGGGGGGTATAATTCACCCCTCCACTTT.